The source of this T cell receptor (beta chain) is a study of CD8 T cells in ankylosing spondylitis. This clonotype was detected only once. Its target is unknown. Germline CDR1 is SGHRS and CDR2 is YFSETQ. There are 13 residues in the CDR3. V was clipped by 4 bases and J by 4 bases; unmatched bases: 4. General study results and limits: A motif in TCR beta, a set of under ten highly homologous variants, appeared characteristic of ankylosing spondylitis blood.

TCRdb called the 5' RACE reads again in MiXCR, with one record for every CDR3 protein. In the table there are 750,000 to 850,000 distinct CDR3 sequences, about 11% of which are singletons. This sequence was found in a male donor with ankylosing spondylitis. The chain uses TRBV5-1 and TRBJ2-5; TRBD1 agrees at 7 bases. The source material was blood, either unsorted or a sorted T cell fraction (not recorded which). CDR3 bases: TGCGCCAGCAGCAAAGACAGGGTAGAGACCCAGTACTTC. This codes for CASSKDRVETQYF. The full variable domain, completed using reference TRBV5-1 and TRBJ2-5, is KAGVTQTPRYLIKTRGQQVTLSCSPISGHRSVSWYQQTPGQGLQFLFEYFSETQRNKGNFPGRFSGRQFSNSRSEMNVSTLELGDSALYLCASSKDRVETQYFGPGTRLLVL.